This T cell receptor beta chain was recovered during a study of blood T cell repertoires in COVID-19. Turning to the study itself: Sources were T cells, B-cell-depleted T cells, or PBMCs; the material itself was cDNA or gDNA.

In the study's own analysis: Amplified reference gene primers provided the basis for estimating nucleated cell counts. Clones were sequenced by immunoSEQ multiplex PCR, and TCRdb holds only the in-frame ones, with some missing. D and trimming were read from the DNA, whereas the V and J calls and clone size are those reported in that table. The table shows about 270,000 clones, with around four fifths occurring only once. CDR1 SEHNR and CDR2 FQNEAQ come from the germline V gene (reference sequence). V lost 5 bases and J 0 bases, leaving 8 bases between the germline ends. The CDR3 has 15 residues. The chain joins TRBV7-9 to TRBJ2-6; D remains unclear. Sequencing was performed on peripheral blood. The receptor was derived from a man older than 75 with acute or convalescent COVID-19. The CDR3 DNA reads as TGTGCCAGCAGCCCAGAATTCTCTGGGGCCAACGTCCTGACTTTC. This sequence encodes CASSPEFSGANVLTF.